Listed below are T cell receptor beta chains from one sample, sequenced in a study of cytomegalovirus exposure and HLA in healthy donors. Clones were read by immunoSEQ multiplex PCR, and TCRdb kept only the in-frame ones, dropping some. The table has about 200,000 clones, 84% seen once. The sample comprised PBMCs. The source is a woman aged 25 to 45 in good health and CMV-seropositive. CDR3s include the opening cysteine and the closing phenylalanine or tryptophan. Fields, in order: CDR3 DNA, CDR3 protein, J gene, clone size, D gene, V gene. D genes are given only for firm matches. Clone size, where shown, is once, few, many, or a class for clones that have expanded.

TGTGCCAGCTCACCACGTGGAGGGGGCGCCCCAGATACGCAGTATTTT CASSPRGGGAPDTQYF TRBJ2-3 NA NA TRBV18
TGTGCCAGCAGTTTATCTGGGACAGGGGGTACAAGGGATGGCTACACCTTC CASSLSGTGGTRDGYTF TRBJ1-2 NA TRBD1 TRBV28
TGTGCCAGCAGGACCCCTCCTACGGGTCCGAGTGGCACTGAAGCTTTCTTT CASRTPPTGPSGTEAFF TRBJ1-1 NA NA TRBV2
TGTGCCAGCAGCCCCCAGGCGTTTCCGAGTACTGAAGCTTTCTTT CASSPQAFPSTEAFF TRBJ1-1 once NA TRBV5-4
TGTGCCAGCAGTCTAGCGGGAGTGACCTACAATGAGCAGTTCTTC CASSLAGVTYNEQFF TRBJ2-1 NA TRBD2 TRBV6-5
TGTGCCAGCAGTTTTGGGGACTCAACCTACGAGCAGTACTTC CASSFGDSTYEQYF TRBJ2-7 NA NA TRBV28
TGCGCCAGCAGCTTGGGACATGCCGTCTCCGGCTCCTACAATGAGCAGTTCTTC CASSLGHAVSGSYNEQFF TRBJ2-1 NA NA TRBV5-1
TGCGCCAGCAGCCTTACGATAAGCGGGCAGGCGAACACTGAAGCTTTCTTT CASSLTISGQANTEAFF TRBJ1-1 few NA TRBV5-1
TGTGCCAGCAGTTTAATGGGACTAGCGATCTACGAGCAGTACTTC CASSLMGLAIYEQYF TRBJ2-7 NA TRBD2 TRBV28
TGTGCCAGTACCACCGGGACTAGAGGCACCGGGGAGCTGTTTTTT CASTTGTRGTGELFF TRBJ2-2 NA TRBD2 TRBV19
TGTGCCAGCAGGCCAAGCGGGACCGTGAGCTCTGGGGCCAACGTCCTGACTTTC CASRPSGTVSSGANVLTF TRBJ2-6 NA TRBD2 TRBV27
TGTGCCAGCAGCCAACTGGATAGCGGGAGGAGCGAGCAGTACTTC CASSQLDSGRSEQYF TRBJ2-7 NA TRBD2 TRBV7-9
TGTGCCAGCACGGGGGACAGACCTCCGTCTCTCCTGAACACTGAAGCTTTCTTT CASTGDRPPSLLNTEAFF TRBJ1-1 NA TRBD1 TRBV2
TGTGCCAGCAGCCAGGATGGCTACACCTTC CASSQDGYTF TRBJ1-2 NA NA TRBV6-5
TGTGCCAGCAGTGACCTCGGAGAGCCCCGCACTGAAGCTTTCTTT CASSDLGEPRTEAFF TRBJ1-1 NA NA TRBV6-1
TGCAGCGCCTCACCTAGCGGAGGTTACAATGAGCAGTTCTTC CSASPSGGYNEQFF TRBJ2-1 NA TRBD2 TRBV29-1
TGCGCCAGCAGTCAGACAGGGTGGGACTATGGCTACACCTTC CASSQTGWDYGYTF TRBJ1-2 NA TRBD1 TRBV10-2
TGTGCCAGCAGCGTAACAGGGAGCTCCTACAATGAGCAGTTCTTC CASSVTGSSYNEQFF TRBJ2-1 NA NA TRBV9
TGTGCCAGCAGCGGGGTAGCGGGGGCCTACAATGAGCAGTTCTTC CASSGVAGAYNEQFF TRBJ2-1 NA TRBD2 TRBV7-9
TGTGCCAGCTCACCTTCGCTCGGACAGGGGAGCAATCAGCCCCAGCATTTT CASSPSLGQGSNQPQHF TRBJ1-5 NA TRBD1 TRBV18
TGCAGCGTCGCCCTGACTAGCGGACTTCGGGGCGAGCAGTTCTTC CSVALTSGLRGEQFF TRBJ2-1 NA TRBD2 TRBV29-1
TGCGCCAGCAGCTTGGCCGCAGAGGCCGGGGAGCTGTTTTTT CASSLAAEAGELFF TRBJ2-2 NA NA TRBV5-1
TGTGCCAGCAGTACTTACTCCGGGGAGCTGTTTTTT CASSTYSGELFF TRBJ2-2 NA NA TRBV27
TGTGCCAGCAGCGGGGGACAGGGAGACCAGCCCCAGCATTTT CASSGGQGDQPQHF TRBJ1-5 NA TRBD1 TRBV4-2
TGTGCCAGCAGCCGAGGCAAGGCTGGCTACACCTTC CASSRGKAGYTF TRBJ1-2 few NA TRBV16